This is a list of T cell receptor beta chains from one sample in a study of cytomegalovirus exposure and HLA in healthy donors. Assay: immunoSEQ multiplex PCR; the TCRdb copy retains only in-frame clones and omits some. The data show about 200,000 clones, with 75% to 85% seen just once and 2.5% to 3% held by the top ten. Sample: PBMCs. These receptors were obtained from a woman in her thirties or forties in good health and CMV-seronegative. Both conserved end residues are part of each CDR3. D genes are given only for firm matches. Clone size is stated in some rows and not others, as once, few, many or a class when expanded.

>.|TRBJ2-7|15|TRBD2|TRBV6-1
CASSHPGLARYEQYF
TGTGCCAGCAGTCACCCGGGACTAGCTCGGTACGAGCAGTACTTC
>.|TRBJ1-5|14|TRBD1|TRBV27
CASSFRGSNQPQHF
TGTGCCAGCAGTTTCAGGGGGAGCAATCAGCCCCAGCATTTT
>few|TRBJ2-5|14|TRBD1|TRBV10-3
CAISRDRAEETQYF
TGTGCCATCAGTAGAGACAGGGCTGAAGAGACCCAGTACTTC
>.|TRBJ1-4|15|.|TRBV29-1
CSVGPHGGEGEKLFF
TGCAGCGTTGGCCCCCATGGGGGGGAGGGAGAAAAACTGTTTTTT
>.|TRBJ1-5|13|.|TRBV2
CASSGVWSQPQHF
TGTGCCAGCAGTGGCGTATGGAGTCAGCCCCAGCATTTT
>.|TRBJ2-1|13|.|TRBV11-3
CASSLVPVAEQFF
TGTGCCAGCAGCTTAGTTCCCGTAGCTGAGCAGTTCTTC
>.|TRBJ2-1|17|.|TRBV5-4
CASSLATGGRPYNEQFF
TGTGCCAGCAGCTTGGCGACTGGAGGCCGGCCTTACAATGAGCAGTTCTTC
>.|TRBJ2-7|13|.|TRBV2
CASRRDRASGQYF
TGTGCCAGCCGGCGGGACAGAGCCTCCGGGCAGTACTTC
>.|TRBJ2-3|12|.|TRBV2
CASSETPDTQYF
TGTGCCAGCAGCGAGACTCCCGATACGCAGTATTTT
>.|TRBJ2-2|15|TRBD2|TRBV18
CASSPRAGDTGELFF
TGTGCCAGCTCACCACGAGCGGGAGACACCGGGGAGCTGTTTTTT
>.|TRBJ2-7|16|TRBD1|TRBV5-1
CASSPTYRDRGYEQYF
TGCGCCAGCAGCCCCACGTACCGGGACAGGGGCTACGAGCAGTACTTC
>.|TRBJ1-1|15|TRBD1|TRBV5-1
CASSFVSGGSGEAFF
TGCGCCAGCAGCTTCGTGTCAGGGGGCTCGGGTGAAGCTTTCTTT
>.|TRBJ2-2|14|TRBD1|TRBV5-1
CASSRGQGTGELFF
TGCGCCAGCAGCCGTGGACAGGGGACCGGGGAGCTGTTTTTT